These 20 T cell receptor beta chains came from one sample sequenced in a study of T cell clones after liver transplantation. Repertoires were generated with immunoSEQ multiplex PCR, while TCRdb's copy carries only in-frame clones and drops some. Here the sample spans some 80,000 clones, 84% being singletons. The material was CD4+ T cells from blood, obtained less than 50 months after liver transplant. Every receptor here comes from a human patient who received a liver transplant. The graft donor may have given rise to some T cells.

The chain recombines TRBV5-6 with TRBJ2-7, with D unclear. Germline V gene sequence: CDR1 SGHDT, CDR2 YYEEEE. Deletions cut 0 bases from V and 2 bases from J, with 9 bases between. The CDR3 runs to 14 residues. CDR3 DNA sequence: TGTGCCAGCAGCTTGGTCTTAGCCCCCTACGAGCAGTACTTC. Its translation is CASSLVLAPYEQYF.

The rearrangement uses TRBV11-3 and TRBJ1-3; D remains ambiguous. Per germline, CDR1 SGHNT and CDR2 YENEEA. The CDR3 runs to 15 residues. The V end was cut by 5 bases, the J end by 2 bases, with 13 bases between. The CDR3: CASSLSPGAGNTIYF. The CDR3 bases are TGTGCCAGCAGCCTATCCCCTGGGGCTGGAAACACCATATATTTT.

This clone was found once. The chain combines TRBV5-3 with TRBJ1-4; D remains ambiguous. TRBV5-3 is an ORF; its function is uncertain. The CDR3 spans 12 residues. Deletions cut 4 bases from V and 8 bases from J, with 9 bases between. The CDR3 coding sequence is TGTGCCAGAAGCCCCCGCTTGGAAAAACTGTTTTTT. It yields the protein CARSPRLEKLFF.

This clone has just one count. The chain uses TRBV29-1 and TRBJ2-5; 10 nucleotides agree with TRBD2. With 4 bases clipped from V and 7 bases from J, the junction kept 12 bases outside the gene matches. Germline lookup yields CDR1 SQVTM and CDR2 ANQGSEA. This CDR3 contains 15 residues. In nucleotides, the CDR3 is TGCAGCGTTGTCGATAGCGGGAGGTCCTTAGGGACCCAGTACTTC. This encodes CSVVDSGRSLGTQYF.

Only a few counts were recorded for this clone. This sequence joins TRBV19 and TRBJ2-3; 8 bases map to TRBD2. The V gene end was trimmed by 5 bases and the J gene end by 0 bases; junction bases not matched to a gene: 13. Germline-derived CDR1 and CDR2 are LNHDA and SQIVND (reference sequence). The CDR3 loop spans 18 amino acids. In DNA form, the CDR3 reads TGTGCCAGTAGTCCCTACAGAGGACTAGCCGGAAGCACAGATACGCAGTATTTT. Protein: CASSPYRGLAGSTDTQYF.

The gene calls are TRBV11-2 and TRBJ1-2; D not certain. V was pared by 7 bases and J by 1 base, with 7 bases between. The germline CDR1 and CDR2 sequences are SGHAT and FQNNGV. The CDR3 loop spans 12 amino acids. CDR3 DNA: TGTGCCAGCACCCCGGATAACTATGGCTACACCTTC. It codes for CASTPDNYGYTF.

As DNA, the CDR3 is TGTGCCATCAGTGACTCCACAGAAAACTATGGCTACACCTTC. Protein product: CAISDSTENYGYTF. The J gene is TRBJ1-2, the V gene TRBV10-3, with D unresolved. Germline values: CDR1 ENHRY, CDR2 SYGVKD. The CDR3 length is 14 residues. Trimming removed 3 bases from V and 2 bases from J, with 10 bases in between.

The chain joins TRBV9 to TRBJ2-5; D is possibly TRBD1 (6 bases). Germline V CDR1 and CDR2: SGDLS, YYNGEE. The CDR3 loop spans 15 amino acids. V was trimmed by 4 bases and J by 4 bases, leaving 17 bases between them. Here the CDR3 DNA reads TGTGCCAGCAGCCTTTCCCTAGGGGGACGAGAGACCCAGTACTTC. Encoded protein: CASSLSLGGRETQYF.

The rearrangement uses TRBV19 and TRBJ1-1; D remains ambiguous. Germline V gene sequence: CDR1 LNHDA, CDR2 SQIVND (reference sequence). The length of the CDR3 is 13 residues. V shed 7 bases and J shed 5 bases, with 14 bases lying between them. CDR3 region: CASTRAAETEAFF. Here the CDR3 DNA reads TGTGCCAGTACCCGAGCAGCGGAGACTGAAGCTTTCTTT.

The chain couples TRBV4-2 to TRBJ2-7; 8 nucleotides agree with TRBD2. J was trimmed by 0 bases and V by 0 bases; bases with no gene match: 4. The V gene's germline CDR1 is LGHNA and CDR2 YNFKEQ. The CDR3 totals 16 residues. CDR3 DNA: TGTGCCAGCAGCCAAGATGTAGCGGGGAACTCCTACGAGCAGTACTTC. Translated, it gives CASSQDVAGNSYEQYF.

This clone was seen a handful of times. The genes are TRBV4-3 and TRBJ2-2; the match to TRBD1 covers 10 bases. V dropped 4 bases and J dropped 5; count of bases not matched to a gene: 1. The CDR3 extends over 14 amino acids. CDR1 LGHNA and CDR2 YSLEER come from the germline V gene. Here the CDR3 DNA reads TGCGCCAGCAGCCGGACAGGGGGGACCGGGGAGCTGTTTTTT. Amino acid sequence: CASSRTGGTGELFF.

The chain recombines TRBV5-4 with TRBJ2-1; maybe TRBD2 (5 bases). The germline CDR1 and CDR2 sequences are SGHNT and YYREEE (reference sequence). The CDR3 loop spans 15 amino acids. Trimming removed 3 bases from V and 3 bases from J, with 13 bases in between. The CDR3 sequence: CASSSASGSYNEQFF. The CDR3 DNA reads as TGTGCCAGCAGCTCCGCCAGTGGGAGCTACAATGAGCAGTTCTTC.

This clone was found once. The chain links TRBV19 to TRBJ1-5; possibly TRBD1 for D (6 bases). The V gene lost 3 bases and the J gene lost 6 bases, with 12 bases spanning the gap. The CDR3 is 14 amino acids. Germline assignment: CDR1 LNHDA and CDR2 SQIVND (reference sequence). Here the CDR3 DNA reads TGTGCCAGTAGTATCGGGCAGGGGCCTCAGCCCCAGCATTTT. Translation: CASSIGQGPQPQHF.

The chain is built from TRBV9 and TRBJ2-1; TRBD2 matches at 7 bases. CDR1 is SGDLS, CDR2 YYNGEE, per germline. The CDR3 is 15 amino acids. Unmatched junction bases numbered 5, after V lost 2 bases and J lost 3 bases. The CDR3 nucleotides read TGTGCCAGCAGCGTCGGGACTACCTACTACAATGAGCAGTTCTTC. Its protein product is CASSVGTTYYNEQFF.

This sequence joins TRBV6-1 and TRBJ2-7; no definite D call. The CDR3 covers 13 residues. V gave up 3 bases and J gave up 2 bases, with 8 bases separating them. The V gene's germline CDR1 is MNHNS and CDR2 SASEGT. The CDR3 here is CASSEHTTYEQYF. Here the CDR3 DNA reads TGTGCCAGCAGTGAGCACACAACCTACGAGCAGTACTTC.

This clone was seen only a few times. The rearrangement links TRBV4-3 to TRBJ1-6, with D perhaps TRBD1 (5 bases). CDR3 length equals 16 residues. Germline V gene sequence: CDR1 LGHNA, CDR2 YSLEER. Trimming stripped 0 bases from V and 7 bases from J, with 13 bases between. CDR3 DNA sequence: TGCGCCAGCAGCCAAGAGGGTGCGGGGGGGAATTCACCCCTCCACTTT. This encodes CASSQEGAGGNSPLHF.

This chain joins TRBV5-4 and TRBJ2-5; perhaps TRBD2 as D (7 bases). The V gene's germline CDR1 is SGHNT and CDR2 YYREEE (reference sequence). Trimming took 4 bases from V and 5 from J, leaving 18 bases between them. The CDR3 totals 15 residues. The CDR3 sequence is CASSPRIAGAETQYF. CDR3 in DNA: TGTGCCAGCAGCCCCCGTATTGCGGGGGCTGAGACCCAGTACTTC.

V is TRBV5-4 and J is TRBJ1-2; no clear D. V lost 3 bases to trimming and J lost 4 bases, with 13 bases between them. This CDR3 comprises 14 residues. Germline V CDR1 and CDR2: SGHNT, YYREEE (reference sequence). The chain's CDR3 is CASSSFGVVYGYTF. CDR3 bases: TGTGCCAGCAGCTCATTCGGCGTGGTCTATGGCTACACCTTC.

The chain carries TRBV19 and TRBJ1-5; 11 bases align to TRBD1. Germline loops: CDR1 LNHDA, CDR2 SQIVND (reference sequence). The CDR3 is made up of 15 amino acids. With 4 bases clipped from V and 4 bases from J, the junction kept 3 bases outside the gene matches. The CDR3 sequence is CASSKRDRGNQPQHF. The CDR3 DNA is TGTGCCAGTAGTAAACGGGACAGGGGGAATCAGCCCCAGCATTTT.

The chain uses TRBV15 and TRBJ1-4; D gene unclear. The CDR3 runs to 14 residues. V lost 5 bases and J lost 4, with 11 bases in between. Germline CDR1 reads LNHNV; CDR2 reads YYDKDF (reference sequence). This CDR3 reads CATSPGRNNEKLFF. Here the CDR3 DNA reads TGTGCCACCAGCCCCGGGCGGAATAATGAAAAACTGTTTTTT.